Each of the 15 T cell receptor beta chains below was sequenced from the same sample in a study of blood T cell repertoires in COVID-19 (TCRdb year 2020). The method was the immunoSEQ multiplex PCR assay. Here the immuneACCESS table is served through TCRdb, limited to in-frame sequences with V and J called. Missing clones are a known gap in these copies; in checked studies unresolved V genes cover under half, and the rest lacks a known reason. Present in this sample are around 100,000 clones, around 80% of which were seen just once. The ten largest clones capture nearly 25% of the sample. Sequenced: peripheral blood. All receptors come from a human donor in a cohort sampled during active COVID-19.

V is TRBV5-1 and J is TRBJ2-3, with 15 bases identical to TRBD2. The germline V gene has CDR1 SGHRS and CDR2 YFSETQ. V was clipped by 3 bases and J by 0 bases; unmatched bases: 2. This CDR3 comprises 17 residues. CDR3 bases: TGCGCCAGCAGCTCGGGACTAGCGGGGGGAAGCACAGATACGCAGTATTTT. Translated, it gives CASSSGLAGGSTDTQYF.

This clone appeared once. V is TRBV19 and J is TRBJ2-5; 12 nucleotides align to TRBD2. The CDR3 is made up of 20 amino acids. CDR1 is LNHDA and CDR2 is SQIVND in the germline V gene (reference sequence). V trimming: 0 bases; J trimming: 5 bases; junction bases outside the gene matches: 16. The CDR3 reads CASSIDQRSSGRASRETQYF. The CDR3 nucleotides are TGTGCCAGTAGTATAGATCAGAGGTCTAGCGGGAGGGCGTCACGTGAGACCCAGTACTTC.

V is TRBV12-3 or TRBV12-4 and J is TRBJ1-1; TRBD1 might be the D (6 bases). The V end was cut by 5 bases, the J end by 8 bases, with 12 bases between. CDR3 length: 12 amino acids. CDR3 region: CASSPARGEAFF. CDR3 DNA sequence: TGTGCCAGCAGTCCTGCGAGGGGGGAAGCTTTCTTT.

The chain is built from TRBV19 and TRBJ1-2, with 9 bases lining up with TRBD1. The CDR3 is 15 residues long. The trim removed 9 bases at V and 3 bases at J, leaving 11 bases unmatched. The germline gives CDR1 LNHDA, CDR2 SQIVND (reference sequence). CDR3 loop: CASSLGGQGYYGYTF. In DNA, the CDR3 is TGTGCCAGCTCGTTGGGCGGACAGGGGTACTATGGCTACACCTTC.

The CDR3 reads CASSPRLGGELFF. The CDR3 bases are TGTGCCAGCAGCCCCAGACTCGGCGGGGAGCTGTTTTTT. The genes are TRBV7-3 and TRBJ2-2; D ambiguous. The CDR3 runs 13 residues. Germline V gives CDR1 SGHTA, CDR2 FQGTGA. V lost 5 bases to trimming and J lost 7 bases, with 11 bases between them. Drawing the rest from reference TRBV7-3 and TRBJ2-2, the complete variable domain is GAGVSQTPSNKVTEKGKYVELRCDPISGHTALYWYRQSLGQGPEFLIYFQGTGAADDSGLPNDRFFAVRPEGSVSTLKIQRTERGDSAVYLCASSPRLGGELFFGEGSRLTVL.

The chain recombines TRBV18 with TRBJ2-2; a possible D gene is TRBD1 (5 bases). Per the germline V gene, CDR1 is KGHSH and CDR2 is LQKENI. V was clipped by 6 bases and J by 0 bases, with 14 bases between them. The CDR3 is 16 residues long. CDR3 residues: CASSDSDRSNTGELFF. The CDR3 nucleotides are TGTGCCAGCTCCGATTCCGACAGATCGAACACCGGGGAGCTGTTTTTT.

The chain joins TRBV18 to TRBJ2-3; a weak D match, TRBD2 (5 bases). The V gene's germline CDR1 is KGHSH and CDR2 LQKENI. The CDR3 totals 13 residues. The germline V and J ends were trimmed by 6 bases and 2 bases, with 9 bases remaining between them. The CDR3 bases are TGTGCCAGCTCGGGAGTGAACACAGATACGCAGTATTTT. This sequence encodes CASSGVNTDTQYF. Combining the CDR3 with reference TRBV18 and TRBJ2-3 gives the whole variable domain NAGVMQNPRHLVRRRGQEARLRCSPMKGHSHVYWYRQLPEEGLKFMVYLQKENIIDESGMPKERFSAEFPKEGPSILRIQQVVRGDSAAYFCASSGVNTDTQYFGPGTRLTVL.

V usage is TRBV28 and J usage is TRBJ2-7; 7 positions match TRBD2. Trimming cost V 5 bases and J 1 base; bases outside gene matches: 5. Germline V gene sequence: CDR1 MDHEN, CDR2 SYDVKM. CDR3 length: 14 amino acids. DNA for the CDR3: TGTGCCAGCAGTCCCGCTAGCGGTTCCTACGAGCAGTACTTC. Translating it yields CASSPASGSYEQYF.

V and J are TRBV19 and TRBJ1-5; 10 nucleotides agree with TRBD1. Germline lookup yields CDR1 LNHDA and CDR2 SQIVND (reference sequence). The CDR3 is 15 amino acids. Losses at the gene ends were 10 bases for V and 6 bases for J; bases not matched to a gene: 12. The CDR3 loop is CATRGTTGGLQPQHF. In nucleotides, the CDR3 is TGTGCCACCCGAGGGACGACAGGGGGCCTTCAGCCCCAGCATTTT.

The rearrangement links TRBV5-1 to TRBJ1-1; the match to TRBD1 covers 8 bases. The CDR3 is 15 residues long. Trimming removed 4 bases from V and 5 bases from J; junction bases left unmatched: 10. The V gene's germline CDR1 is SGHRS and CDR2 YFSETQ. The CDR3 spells CASSPTQGAWTEAFF. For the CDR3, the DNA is TGCGCCAGCAGCCCTACCCAGGGGGCGTGGACTGAAGCTTTCTTT.

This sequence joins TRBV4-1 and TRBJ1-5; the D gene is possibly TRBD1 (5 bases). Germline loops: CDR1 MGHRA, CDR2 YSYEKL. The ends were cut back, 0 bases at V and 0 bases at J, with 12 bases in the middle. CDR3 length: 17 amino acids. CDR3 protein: CASSQDSGLPSNQPQHF. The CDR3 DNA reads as TGCGCCAGCAGCCAAGATTCAGGGCTCCCTAGCAATCAGCCCCAGCATTTT.

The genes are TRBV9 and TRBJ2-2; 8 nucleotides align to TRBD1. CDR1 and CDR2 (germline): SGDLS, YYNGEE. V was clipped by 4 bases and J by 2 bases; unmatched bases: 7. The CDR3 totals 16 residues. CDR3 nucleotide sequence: TGTGCCAGCAGCCCGCGGGACAGGCCAAACACCGGGGAGCTGTTTTTT. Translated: CASSPRDRPNTGELFF.

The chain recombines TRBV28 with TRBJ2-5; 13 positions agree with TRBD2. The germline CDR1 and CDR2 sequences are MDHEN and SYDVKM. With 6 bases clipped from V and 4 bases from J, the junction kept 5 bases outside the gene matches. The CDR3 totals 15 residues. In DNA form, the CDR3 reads TGTGCCAGCAGACCGACTAGCGGGAGGAGAGAGACCCAGTACTTC. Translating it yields CASRPTSGRRETQYF.

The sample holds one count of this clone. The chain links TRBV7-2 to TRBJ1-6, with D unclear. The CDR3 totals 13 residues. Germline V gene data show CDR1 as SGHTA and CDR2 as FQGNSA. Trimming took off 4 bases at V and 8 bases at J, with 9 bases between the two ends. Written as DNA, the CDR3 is TGTGCCAGCAGCTCTGTACTAGATTCACCCCTCCACTTT. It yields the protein CASSSVLDSPLHF.

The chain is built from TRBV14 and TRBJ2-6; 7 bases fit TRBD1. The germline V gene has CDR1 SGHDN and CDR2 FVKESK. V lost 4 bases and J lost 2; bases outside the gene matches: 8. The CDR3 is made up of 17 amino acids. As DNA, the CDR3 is TGTGCCAGCAGCCTTGGCTTTGGACAGGCTGGGGCCAACGTCCTGACTTTC. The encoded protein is CASSLGFGQAGANVLTF.